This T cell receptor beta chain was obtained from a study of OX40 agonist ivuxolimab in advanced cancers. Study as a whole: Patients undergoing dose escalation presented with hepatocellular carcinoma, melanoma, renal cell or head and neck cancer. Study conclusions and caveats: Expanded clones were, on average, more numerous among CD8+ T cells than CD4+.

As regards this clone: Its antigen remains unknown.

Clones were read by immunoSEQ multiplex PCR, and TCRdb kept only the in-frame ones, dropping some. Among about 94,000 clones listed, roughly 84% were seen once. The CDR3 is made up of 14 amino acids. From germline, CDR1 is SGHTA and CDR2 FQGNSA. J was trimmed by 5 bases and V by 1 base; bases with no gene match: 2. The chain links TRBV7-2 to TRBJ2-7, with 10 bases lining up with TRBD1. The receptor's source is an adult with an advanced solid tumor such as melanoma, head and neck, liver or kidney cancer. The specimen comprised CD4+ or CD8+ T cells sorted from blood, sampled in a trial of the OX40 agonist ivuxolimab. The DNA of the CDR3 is TGTGCCAGCAGCTTAGGGGACAGGGGCCACGAGCAGTACTTC. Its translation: CASSLGDRGHEQYF.